This TCR beta chain was sequenced for a study of PD-1 blockade in classical Hodgkin lymphoma (TCRdb year 2020). Turning to the overall study: A peripheral blood immune signature of response to PD-1 blockade in classical Hodgkin lymphoma was defined using TCR beta sequencing and CyTOF. Broader findings and caveats from the paper: Baseline TCR diversity was reported to be lower in newly diagnosed patients than in healthy donors and to be lower still in relapsed/refractory patients. The study was restricted to a single clinical trial cohort, and the causes of repertoire differences, possibly disease activity or prior therapy, were left undefined.

As concerns this clone: Its specific antigen is unknown. Base qualities are not provided; no much larger clone lies one nucleotide away.

Genomic DNA was extracted with the Qiagen DNeasy kit from unsorted PBMCs and from negatively selected CD4+ and CD8+ fractions. Using primers that anneal to V and J segments, immunoSEQ multiplex PCR amplified the TCR beta CDR3 regions. A synthetic immune receptor repertoire was used to minimize amplification bias, and any remaining bias was removed computationally after sequencing. In the paper's pipeline: Custom Python scripts were used to quantify repertoire diversity as the Shannon entropy index. Unsorted, CD4+ and CD8+ repertoires were examined separately, except in combined analyses, for which CD4+ and CD8+ sequences were merged in silico. Drawn from immuneACCESS, this table holds only the in-frame rearrangements with V and J called that TCRdb kept. Clones are partly lost; checked studies trace under half to an unresolved V gene and leave the rest unexplained. The V and J calls and clone size are taken from that table; D and trimming were inferred from the DNA. The sample table holds roughly 20,000 clones, of which roughly 94% were seen once. The ten top clones hold about 5% of the sample.

The CDR3 covers 13 residues, taking in both the cysteine and the phenylalanine. Kept here is only the CDR3 DNA, which spans 39 bases and is read in frame from base 1. Between the V and J ends, shortened by 0 bases and 6 bases respectively, the junction contains 7 bases. CDR1 SGHNT and CDR2 YENEEA were looked up in the germline V gene. The sample's time point label, in plain terms: newly diagnosed, previously untreated cHL patient sample. As a comparison group for the relapsed/refractory trial patients, PBMCs were sequenced from patients with newly diagnosed, previously untreated classical Hodgkin lymphoma. Peripheral blood was collected in 8 mL Vacutainer Cell Preparation Tubes, from which PBMCs were isolated by centrifugation and then cryopreserved.

The specimen was peripheral blood mononuclear cells (PBMCs). The origin of this receptor is a human donor with classical Hodgkin lymphoma. The rearrangement joined TRBV11-3 to TRBJ2-3; a confident D gene designation cannot be given. The CDR3 amino acid sequence is: CASSLEGSDTQYF. The DNA is as follows: TGTGCCAGCAGCTTAGAGGGGTCGGATACGCAGTATTTT.